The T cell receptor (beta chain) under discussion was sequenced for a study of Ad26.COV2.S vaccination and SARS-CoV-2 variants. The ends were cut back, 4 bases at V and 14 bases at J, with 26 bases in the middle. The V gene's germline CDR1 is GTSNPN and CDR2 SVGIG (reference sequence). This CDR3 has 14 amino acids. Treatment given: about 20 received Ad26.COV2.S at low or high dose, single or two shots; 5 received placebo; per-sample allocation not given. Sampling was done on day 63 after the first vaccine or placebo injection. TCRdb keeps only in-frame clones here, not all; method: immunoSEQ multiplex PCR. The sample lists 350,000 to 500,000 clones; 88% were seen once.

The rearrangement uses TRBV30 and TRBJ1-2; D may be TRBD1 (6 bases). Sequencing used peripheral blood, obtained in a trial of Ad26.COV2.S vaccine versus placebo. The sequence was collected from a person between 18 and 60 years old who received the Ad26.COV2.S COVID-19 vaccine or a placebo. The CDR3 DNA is TGTGCCTGGACCCAAGGGGGTGGAGGGGATAGCCGTACCTTC. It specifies CAWTQGGGGDSRTF.